The source of this T cell receptor beta chain is a study of CD8+CD57+ T cells in acquired aplastic anemia. The study, taken as a whole, reports: Researchers reported that CD8+ Simpson's diversity was not significantly different in patients versus controls. The number of CD8+ CDR3 sequences shared by patients and controls was roughly 30.

In germline, CDR1 is ENHRY, CDR2 SYGVKD. The CDR3 covers 14 residues. The V end lost 5 bases, the J end lost 2 bases, and 11 bases lay between the germline ends. As for this clonotype: The antigen is unknown.

Genomic DNA constituted the template upon which TCR beta VDJ and CDR3 profiling was performed. TCRdb re-derived calls from the reads in MiXCR, one entry per CDR3 protein. The data contain about 190,000 distinct CDR3 sequences, more than 45% of them singletons. An expansion of CD8+CD57+ cells by flow cytometry had been shown in patients chosen for sequencing. Blood was sampled before the patients had received any therapy. The TCR originated in a human donor with aplastic anemia. This sequence joins TRBV10-3 and TRBJ2-3, with D perhaps matching TRBD1 (6 bases). Sequencing was performed on sorted CD4+, CD8+, or CD8+CD57+ T cells (not recorded which) from PBMCs. CDR3 protein: CAISQGIVTDTQYF. Here the CDR3 DNA reads TGTGCCATCAGTCAGGGGATTGTCACAGATACGCAGTATTTT.